Below, 22 T cell receptor beta chains from the same sample are listed, as sequenced in a study of stem cell transplantation in POMP-related autoinflammatory disease. Sequenced by immunoSEQ multiplex PCR; TCRdb stores in-frame clones only, minus some. Of approximately 6,900 clones listed, roughly four fifths were seen once; the top ten hold roughly 4.5%. Input material: a CXCR5-defined cell subset from PBMCs. The receptors here all came from a human donor in good health.

The J gene is TRBJ2-3, the V gene TRBV7-6, with TRBD1 matching 9 bases. Germline CDR1 and CDR2: SGHVS and FNYEAQ. V lost 0 bases and J lost 6; bases outside the gene matches: 10. The length of the CDR3 is 17 residues. The CDR3 DNA sequence: TGTGCCAGCAGCTTAGCTGTGGGGACAGGGTCTTCGGATACGCAGTATTTT. It translates to CASSLAVGTGSSDTQYF.

This clone turned up a few times. This sequence joins TRBV5-1 and TRBJ1-1; no reliable D call. V lost 0 bases to trimming and J lost 3 bases, with 12 bases between them. The germline CDR1 and CDR2 sequences are SGHRS and YFSETQ. This CDR3 is 15 amino acids long. The CDR3 DNA follows: TGCGCCAGCAGCTTGGGAGGACCAACGGACACTGAAGCTTTCTTT. It specifies CASSLGGPTDTEAFF.

The rearrangement uses TRBV5-1 and TRBJ2-7, with 7 nucleotides matching TRBD2. Losses at the gene ends were 5 bases for V and 10 bases for J; bases not matched to a gene: 9. Germline loops: CDR1 SGHRS, CDR2 YFSETQ. CDR3 size: 12 residues. The DNA for the CDR3 is TGCGCCAGCAGGGAAGGACTAGGCGGACAGTACTTC. Translating gives CASREGLGGQYF.

This clone showed up just a few times. V and J are TRBV7-2 and TRBJ1-6; 10 bases are shared with TRBD1. V lost 2 bases, J lost 10 bases, and 11 bases stayed unmatched. The V gene's germline CDR1 is SGHTA and CDR2 FQGNSA. The CDR3 runs to 17 residues. CDR3 nucleotides: TGTGCCAGCAGCTTAAGACCCGGGACAGGGGTTTACTCACCCCTCCACTTT. The encoded protein is CASSLRPGTGVYSPLHF.

This chain joins TRBV27 and TRBJ2-3, with 12 nucleotides matching TRBD2. This CDR3 has 17 amino acids. The ends lost 2 bases at V and 5 bases at J; junction bases unmatched: 8. Germline V gives CDR1 MNHEY, CDR2 SMNVEV (reference sequence). The CDR3 spells CASSLVASGGGRDTQYF. The DNA for the CDR3 is TGTGCCAGCAGTTTAGTGGCTAGCGGGGGGGGAAGAGATACGCAGTATTTT.

The V call is TRBV9, the J call TRBJ1-3, with a tentative D call TRBD1 (5 bases). V lost 0 bases to trimming and J lost 2 bases, with 9 bases between them. The CDR3 runs to 15 residues. Germline CDR1 is SGDLS and CDR2 is YYNGEE. The CDR3 protein is CASSVGWTTGNTIYF. The CDR3 DNA sequence: TGTGCCAGCAGCGTAGGTTGGACAACTGGAAACACCATATATTTT.

The chain uses TRBV5-6 and TRBJ2-5, with D tentatively TRBD1 (6 bases). Trimming cost V 3 bases and J 9 bases, with 15 bases left between them. The CDR3 extends over 13 amino acids. Germline V CDR1 and CDR2: SGHDT, YYEEEE. The CDR3 DNA is TGTGCCAGCAGCTGGGGCAGGGGCGGGCCCCAGTACTTC. Translating gives CASSWGRGGPQYF.

V is TRBV30 and J is TRBJ1-6; a possible D gene is TRBD1 (5 bases). The germline V and J ends were trimmed by 3 bases and 14 bases, with 17 bases remaining between them. From germline, CDR1 is GTSNPN and CDR2 SVGIG (reference sequence). The CDR3 runs 13 residues. In DNA, the CDR3 is TGTGCCTGGAGCCGGGACCGCCTTGTGGCCCTCCACTTT. Its translation: CAWSRDRLVALHF. The full variable domain, in which reference TRBV30 and TRBJ1-6 provide the parts outside the CDR3, is SQTIHQWPATLVQPVGSPLSLECTVEGTSNPNLYWYRQAAGRGLQLLFYSVGIGQISSEVPQNLSASRPQDRQFILSSKKLLLSDSGFYLCAWSRDRLVALHFGNGTRLTVT.

The table lists this clone with a few counts. The chain combines TRBV4-2 with TRBJ1-1, with D maybe TRBD1 (5 bases). CDR1 is LGHNA, CDR2 YNFKEQ, per germline. Trimming shortened V by 1 base and J by 7 bases, and 19 bases separated the two germline ends. The CDR3 sequence is 16 residues long. CDR3 loop: CASSQGGGEYLSEAFF. The CDR3 DNA sequence: TGTGCCAGCAGCCAAGGAGGAGGGGAATATCTGAGTGAAGCTTTCTTT.

The chain combines TRBV7-3 with TRBJ2-2; no definite D call. V was trimmed by 0 bases and J by 4 bases, leaving 3 bases between them. Germline CDR1 reads SGHTA; CDR2 reads FQGTGA. There are 13 residues in the CDR3. The CDR3 sequence is CASSLTGTGELFF. The CDR3, as DNA: TGTGCCAGCAGCTTAACTGGCACCGGGGAGCTGTTTTTT.

This chain connects TRBV30 to TRBJ1-6; D not certain. The CDR3 totals 13 residues. CDR1 is GTSNPN and CDR2 is SVGIG in the germline V gene (reference sequence). Trimming shortened V by 2 bases and J by 7 bases, and 9 bases separated the two germline ends. CDR3 DNA sequence: TGTGCCTGGAGTCGAAATTTCAATTCACCCCTCCACTTT. Amino acids: CAWSRNFNSPLHF.

This clone was recorded a few times. The V call is TRBV19, the J call TRBJ1-5; the D is unclear. The length of the CDR3 is 13 residues. The V end lost 5 bases, the J end lost 4 bases, and 9 bases lay between the germline ends. Germline lookup yields CDR1 LNHDA and CDR2 SQIVND (reference sequence). CDR3 residues: CASSGIPNQPQHF. DNA of the CDR3: TGTGCCAGTAGTGGTATCCCAAATCAGCCCCAGCATTTT.

The J gene is TRBJ1-4, the V gene TRBV5-4; 8 positions agree with TRBD1. J gave up 4 bases and V 5 bases, and 7 bases lay outside the gene matches. Germline CDR1 is SGHNT and CDR2 is YYREEE (reference sequence). The CDR3 loop spans 15 amino acids. CDR3 region: CASSRDRQNNEKLFF. The CDR3 DNA is TGTGCCAGCAGTCGGGACAGGCAAAATAATGAAAAACTGTTTTTT.

The CDR3: CASSTGLGSPGANVLTF. DNA of the CDR3: TGTGCCAGCAGCACGGGACTAGGATCCCCTGGGGCCAACGTCCTGACTTTC. The V gene is TRBV9, the J gene TRBJ2-6; 8 nucleotides agree with TRBD2. J lost 2 bases, V lost 4 bases, and 8 bases had no gene match. Germline V gene data show CDR1 as SGDLS and CDR2 as YYNGEE. This CDR3 is 17 amino acids long.

This chain links TRBV19 with TRBJ1-6, with a weak D call TRBD1 (5 bases). The V and J ends lost 3 bases and 7 bases respectively, with 19 bases between them. The length of the CDR3 is 17 residues. Germline V gives CDR1 LNHDA, CDR2 SQIVND (reference sequence). The CDR3 is CASSITSSGLRNSPLHF. In DNA form, the CDR3 reads TGTGCCAGTAGTATCACCTCATCAGGGCTGAGGAATTCACCCCTCCACTTT. The full variable domain, with the rest looked up from reference TRBV19 and TRBJ1-6, is DGGITQSPKYLFRKEGQNVTLSCEQNLNHDAMYWYRQDPGQGLRLIYYSQIVNDFQKGDIAEGYSVSREKKESFPLTVTSAQKNPTAFYLCASSITSSGLRNSPLHFGNGTRLTVT.

This rearrangement joins TRBV7-9 to TRBJ1-2, with D hard to call. Trimming left V 3 bases short and J 8 bases short, with 13 bases between. Germline values: CDR1 SEHNR, CDR2 FQNEAQ (reference sequence). The CDR3 has 13 amino acids. In DNA form, the CDR3 reads TGTGCCAGCAGCTTGACCCTAGTGTTGGGCTACACCTTC. As protein: CASSLTLVLGYTF.

The chain uses TRBV6-5 and TRBJ1-2; D gene unclear. Germline-derived CDR1 and CDR2 are MNHEY and SVGAGI. V was clipped by 2 bases and J by 0 bases, with 13 bases between them. This CDR3 comprises 16 residues. The CDR3 nucleotides read TGTGCCAGCAGTTACGGTCCTGGCCGCACTAACTATGGCTACACCTTC. This gives the protein CASSYGPGRTNYGYTF.

This sequence joins TRBV7-3 and TRBJ2-2; weak D call: TRBD1 (6 bases). Per germline, CDR1 SGHTA and CDR2 FQGTGA. Trimming cost V 2 bases and J 6 bases, with 10 bases left between them. The CDR3 contains 14 residues. CDR3 sequence: CASSLQGPPGELFF. CDR3 DNA: TGTGCCAGCAGCTTACAGGGGCCGCCCGGGGAGCTGTTTTTT.

This sequence joins TRBV5-4 and TRBJ2-5; 9 bases align to TRBD1. The CDR3 contains 15 residues. With V trimmed by 1 base and J by 5 bases, 6 bases remained unmatched. Germline V lookup: CDR1 SGHNT, CDR2 YYREEE (reference sequence). CDR3 loop: CASSLRGQGGETQYF. The DNA of the CDR3 is TGTGCCAGCAGCTTGAGGGGACAGGGCGGGGAGACCCAGTACTTC.

The rearrangement joins TRBV30 to TRBJ1-2; D perhaps matches TRBD1 (5 bases). CDR3 length equals 12 residues. Germline V gives CDR1 GTSNPN, CDR2 SVGIG (reference sequence). V was trimmed by 4 bases and J by 7 bases, leaving 13 bases between them. CDR3 residues: CAWITQGAGYTF. CDR3 nucleotides: TGTGCCTGGATCACTCAGGGAGCTGGCTACACCTTC. Full variable domain (remainder filled in from reference TRBV30 and TRBJ1-2): SQTIHQWPATLVQPVGSPLSLECTVEGTSNPNLYWYRQAAGRGLQLLFYSVGIGQISSEVPQNLSASRPQDRQFILSSKKLLLSDSGFYLCAWITQGAGYTFGSGTRLTVV.

The chain has TRBV29-1 and TRBJ2-2; TRBD2 might be the D (5 bases). The length of the CDR3 is 14 residues. Trimming pared 2 bases from V and 5 bases from J, leaving 12 bases between. Germline V gene data show CDR1 as SQVTM and CDR2 as ANQGSEA. The DNA for the CDR3 is TGCAGCGTTGAAAAAGGGAGTGGTACCGGGGAGCTGTTTTTT. This encodes CSVEKGSGTGELFF.

This clone has more than one count but fewer than ten. The rearrangement uses TRBV4-2 and TRBJ1-6; 7 bases are a match to TRBD1. Losses at the gene ends were 4 bases for V and 8 bases for J; bases not matched to a gene: 11. The CDR3 has 16 amino acids. Germline CDR1 LGHNA, CDR2 YNFKEQ. The CDR3 DNA is TGTGCCAGCAGCCGAGTCGACAGGGATAGGTATTCACCCCTCCACTTT. Its protein is CASSRVDRDRYSPLHF.